A single sample is the source of the 27 T cell receptor beta chains below, sequenced in a study of cytomegalovirus exposure and HLA in healthy donors. The PCR contained 60 Vbeta and 13 Jbeta primers. The protocol was immunoSEQ multiplex PCR, while the TCRdb copy is restricted to in-frame clones and leaves out a portion. The repertoire holds 150,000 to 160,000 clones, roughly 77% seen once, with less than 10% in the top ten. What was sequenced was PBMCs. These receptors originate from a man aged 30 to 39 in good health and CMV-seropositive.

In its sample, this clone was seen once. J is TRBJ2-2 and V is TRBV10-1; D is perhaps TRBD2 (6 bases). Deletions cut 6 bases from V and 5 bases from J, with 13 bases between. The CDR3 extends over 14 amino acids. The germline V gene has CDR1 WNHNN and CDR2 SYGVQD (reference sequence). This CDR3 is CASSLTRGTGELFF. The CDR3 DNA is TGCGCCAGCAGCCTGACTCGGGGGACCGGGGAGCTGTTTTTT.

The rearrangement joins TRBV6-5 to TRBJ1-1, with D possibly TRBD1 on 5 matching bases. The V end was cut by 5 bases, the J end by 1 base, with 11 bases between. This CDR3 region has 14 residues. Germline CDR1 reads MNHEY; CDR2 reads SVGAGI. The CDR3 nucleotides read TGTGCCAGCAGTCTCGGTGGGGCGAACACTGAAGCTTTCTTT. Its translation: CASSLGGANTEAFF.

The chain carries TRBV18 and TRBJ2-4; 11 bases line up with TRBD2. The germline V gene encodes CDR1 KGHSH and CDR2 LQKENI. Trimming cost V 3 bases and J 0 bases; bases outside gene matches: 4. This CDR3 has 17 amino acids. The CDR3 spells CASSPGLAVLAKNIQYF. The CDR3 nucleotides are TGTGCCAGCTCACCGGGACTAGCGGTCTTAGCCAAAAACATTCAGTACTTC.

This rearrangement joins TRBV5-5 to TRBJ1-1; weak D call: TRBD1 (5 bases). V was shortened by 0 bases and J by 2 bases, with 14 bases between the two germline ends. Germline V CDR1 and CDR2: SGHKS, YYEKEE (reference sequence). This CDR3 is 16 amino acids long. This CDR3 reads CASSLAAGQGNTEAFF. In DNA, the CDR3 is TGTGCCAGCAGCTTGGCCGCGGGGCAGGGAAACACTGAAGCTTTCTTT. Combining the CDR3 with reference TRBV5-5 and TRBJ1-1 gives the whole variable domain DAGVTQSPTHLIKTRGQQVTLRCSPISGHKSVSWYQQVLGQGPQFIFQYYEKEERGRGNFPDRFSARQFPNYSSELNVNALLLGDSALYLCASSLAAGQGNTEAFFGQGTRLTVV.

This rearrangement joins TRBV11-2 to TRBJ2-5; D is ambiguous. TRBJ2-7 matches the DNA end more closely, so the J call is doubtful. CDR1 is SGHAT, CDR2 FQNNGV, per germline. The CDR3 extends over 14 amino acids. Here the CDR3 reads CASSTPRADYEQYF. CDR3 DNA: TGTGCCAGCAGCACTCCTAGGGCAGACTACGAGCAGTACTTC.

Of note for this clone: The junction and the germline gene differ at one end; a read error may be behind it. The CDR3 reads CAGSEASGKTDQPQHF. The CDR3 DNA follows: TGTGCCGGCAGTGAAGCGTCAGGAAAAACAGATCAGCCCCAGCATTTT. The gene calls are TRBV6-1 and TRBJ1-5, with unresolved D. Germline loops: CDR1 MNHNS, CDR2 SASEGT. The CDR3 totals 16 residues.

This clone was counted between two and nine times. This chain uses TRBV9 with TRBJ1-3, with 9 bases that match TRBD1. The germline V gene has CDR1 SGDLS and CDR2 YYNGEE. V was pared by 4 bases and J by 0 bases, with 5 bases of the junction left unmatched. The CDR3 loop spans 16 amino acids. The CDR3 DNA reads as TGTGCCAGCAGCTCCGGGACAGGGCACTCTGGAAACACCATATATTTT. Translating it yields CASSSGTGHSGNTIYF.

The chain carries TRBV29-1 and TRBJ2-7; 8 nucleotides match TRBD1. This CDR3 has 13 amino acids. V was clipped by 7 bases and J by 0 bases; unmatched bases: 5. From germline, CDR1 is SQVTM and CDR2 ANQGSEA. CDR3 in DNA: TGCAGCGCCCGGACAGGGAGCTCCTACGAGCAGTACTTC. Protein sequence: CSARTGSSYEQYF.

The genes are TRBV19 and TRBJ2-2; possible D gene TRBD2, 6 bases. This CDR3 comprises 16 residues. V was trimmed by 2 bases and J by 5 bases, leaving 15 bases between them. Per germline, CDR1 LNHDA and CDR2 SQIVND (reference sequence). This CDR3 reads CASSISGSRKTGELFF. The CDR3 bases are TGTGCCAGTAGTATATCCGGGAGCCGGAAGACCGGGGAGCTGTTTTTT.

The rearrangement joins TRBV9 to TRBJ1-2; D is perhaps TRBD1 (5 bases). CDR1 is SGDLS and CDR2 is YYNGEE in the germline V gene. The CDR3 length is 14 residues. The V end lost 0 bases, the J end lost 6 bases, and 12 bases lay between the germline ends. CDR3 sequence: CASSVGGGDNGYTF. Written as DNA, the CDR3 is TGTGCCAGCAGCGTAGGGGGGGGTGACAATGGCTACACCTTC.

This rearrangement joins TRBV2 to TRBJ2-7; no firm D call. The V gene's germline CDR1 is SNHLY and CDR2 FYNNEI. The CDR3 loop spans 12 amino acids. Between the trimmed V and J ends, which lost 10 bases and 4 bases, there was a span of 14 bases. DNA for the CDR3: TGTGCCACCGAGCCCCTATCATACGAGCAGTACTTC. Amino acids: CATEPLSYEQYF. Supplemented by reference TRBV2 and TRBJ2-7, the full variable domain reads EPEVTQTPSHQVTQMGQEVILRCVPISNHLYFYWYRQILGQKVEFLVSFYNNEISEKSEIFDDQFSVERPDGSNFTLKIRSTKLEDSAMYFCATEPLSYEQYFGPGTRLTVT.

The chain has TRBV7-9 and TRBJ1-1; D not certain. Trimming removed 4 bases at V and 6 bases at J, with 12 bases between. The CDR3 runs 13 residues. Germline V lookup: CDR1 SEHNR, CDR2 FQNEAQ (reference sequence). The CDR3 nucleotides read TGTGCCAGCAGCTCGAGGAGCGGGGCTGAAGCTTTCTTT. Protein: CASSSRSGAEAFF.

The rearrangement links TRBV18 to TRBJ2-5; the match to TRBD1 covers 9 bases. Germline values: CDR1 KGHSH, CDR2 LQKENI. The CDR3 runs to 16 residues. The V gene end was trimmed by 3 bases and the J gene end by 5 bases; junction bases not matched to a gene: 10. CDR3 coding DNA: TGTGCCAGCTCACCCTCGGGACAGGGTGGTGTGGAGACCCAGTACTTC. It specifies CASSPSGQGGVETQYF.

The chain uses TRBV11-2 and TRBJ1-1; TRBD1 matches at 7 bases. The CDR3 is 14 amino acids. CDR1 SGHAT and CDR2 FQNNGV come from the germline V gene. Trimming took 8 bases from V and 5 from J; bases not matched to a gene: 11. The CDR3 here is CASCPTGLLTEAFF. Written as DNA, the CDR3 is TGTGCCAGCTGCCCGACAGGGCTCTTGACTGAAGCTTTCTTT.

This clone occurred a few times. One junction end disagrees with the germline gene, perhaps due to a read error. The rearrangement joins TRBV7-9 to TRBJ2-4; 7 positions match TRBD2. Germline CDR1 reads SEHNR; CDR2 reads FQNEAQ (reference sequence). The CDR3 loop spans 18 amino acids. The CDR3 spells CSSSLSERGGMAKNIQYF. As DNA, the CDR3 is TGTTCCAGCAGCTTATCGGAAAGGGGAGGGATGGCCAAAAACATTCAGTACTTC.

The J gene is TRBJ2-3, the V gene TRBV7-8; D is possibly TRBD1 (7 bases). V gave up 2 bases and J gave up 4 bases, with 16 bases separating them. CDR1 SGHVS and CDR2 FQNEAQ come from the germline V gene. The CDR3 loop spans 16 amino acids. The CDR3 DNA follows: TGTGCCAGCAGCTTATCCTCAGGGGGGAGCGCAGATACGCAGTATTTT. Its translation: CASSLSSGGSADTQYF.

CDR3 DNA sequence: TGTGCCAGCAGCCCGACTAGCGGGAGAGATACGCAGTATTTT. Its translation is CASSPTSGRDTQYF. The rearrangement joins TRBV5-8 to TRBJ2-3; 12 bases map to TRBD2. Germline V gene data show CDR1 as SGHTS and CDR2 as YDEGEE. Trimming at V came to 4 bases and at J to 5 bases, leaving 2 bases not matched to a gene. The CDR3 runs to 14 residues.

The V gene is TRBV12-5, the J gene TRBJ2-5; D may be TRBD2 (5 bases). There are 12 residues in the CDR3. The V end was cut by 10 bases, the J end by 5 bases, with 14 bases between. Germline V gives CDR1 LGHNT, CDR2 FRNRAP. The CDR3 loop reads CATAEGWETQYF. Written as DNA, the CDR3 is TGTGCTACGGCCGAGGGCTGGGAGACCCAGTACTTC.

The V gene is TRBV30, the J gene TRBJ1-3; possible D gene TRBD1, 6 bases. Trimming stripped 8 bases from V and 3 bases from J, with 14 bases between. This CDR3 contains 13 residues. Looked up from germline, CDR1 is GTSNPN and CDR2 is SVGIG (reference sequence). The CDR3 sequence is CAGQGNGGNTIYF. The CDR3 region has the DNA TGTGCCGGCCAGGGGAACGGTGGAAACACCATATATTTT.

V and J are TRBV6-5 and TRBJ2-3; no reliable D call. Deletions cut 11 bases from V and 0 bases from J, with 12 bases between. Germline-derived CDR1 and CDR2 are MNHEY and SVGAGI. This CDR3 has 13 residues. DNA of the CDR3: TGTGCCGCGAGAGGCGGAAGCACAGATACGCAGTATTTT. Its translation: CAARGGSTDTQYF.

The J gene is TRBJ1-2, the V gene TRBV13; D uncertain. The CDR3 has 14 residues. Deletions cut 6 bases from V and 4 bases from J, with 15 bases between. Germline V gene sequence: CDR1 PRHDT, CDR2 FYEKMQ (reference sequence). In DNA, the CDR3 is TGTGCCAGCAGAAAAAGGGAGGGCGGCTATGGCTACACCTTC. Protein: CASRKREGGYGYTF. Based on the CDR3 plus reference TRBV13 and TRBJ1-2, the full variable domain is AAGVIQSPRHLIKEKRETATLKCYPIPRHDTVYWYQQGPGQDPQFLISFYEKMQSDKGSIPDRFSAQQFSDYHSELNMSSLELGDSALYFCASRKREGGYGYTFGSGTRLTVV.

The chain couples TRBV2 to TRBJ2-7; TRBD2 matches 10 bases. Germline values: CDR1 SNHLY, CDR2 FYNNEI. V was clipped by 2 bases and J by 0 bases; unmatched bases: 4. The CDR3 length is 16 residues. As DNA, the CDR3 is TGTGCCAGCAGTGAACTAGCGGGAGCACTCTCCTACGAGCAGTACTTC. Amino acid sequence: CASSELAGALSYEQYF.

CDR3 sequence (DNA): TGTGCCAGCAGTAGCCCCATCGGGAGGGCGTTGACCGGGGAGCTGTTTTTT. As protein: CASSSPIGRALTGELFF. The V call is TRBV25-1, the J call TRBJ2-2, with 8 bases fitting TRBD2. This CDR3 is built from 17 residues. Germline CDR1 and CDR2: MGHDK and SYGVNS. With 5 bases clipped from V and 5 bases from J, the junction kept 13 bases outside the gene matches.

In its sample, this clone was seen a few times. The V gene is TRBV11-3, the J gene TRBJ2-7, with 7 bases that match TRBD1. The CDR3 loop spans 13 amino acids. The V gene end was trimmed by 5 bases and the J gene end by 2 bases; junction bases not matched to a gene: 3. CDR1 is SGHNT and CDR2 is YENEEA in the germline V gene. The chain's CDR3 is CASSTGTAYEQYF. The CDR3 DNA follows: TGTGCCAGCAGCACCGGGACAGCCTACGAGCAGTACTTC.

DNA for the CDR3: TGTGCCAGCAGGGCATCGGAGACCCAGTACTTC. This sequence encodes CASRASETQYF. The chain is built from TRBV28 and TRBJ2-5, with D uncertain. The CDR3 spans 11 residues. Trimming took off 6 bases at V and 5 bases at J, with 7 bases between the two ends. Germline V gene data show CDR1 as MDHEN and CDR2 as SYDVKM.

The V and J genes are TRBV30 and TRBJ1-6, with D unclear. The V gene's germline CDR1 is GTSNPN and CDR2 SVGIG (reference sequence). This CDR3 spans 17 amino acids. Deletions cut 0 bases from V and 0 bases from J, with 12 bases between. This chain's CDR3 is CAWSVRGSSSYNSPLHF. CDR3 DNA: TGTGCCTGGAGTGTCAGAGGGTCCTCCTCCTATAATTCACCCCTCCACTTT.

In this sample, this clone turned up once. The chain couples TRBV18 to TRBJ2-5, with D possibly TRBD1 on 6 matching bases. Germline loops: CDR1 KGHSH, CDR2 LQKENI. V lost 2 bases to trimming and J lost 2 bases, with 12 bases between them. CDR3 length: 15 amino acids. The CDR3 coding sequence is TGTGCCAGCTCACCAATGGCAGGGGCTCAAGAGACCCAGTACTTC. It specifies CASSPMAGAQETQYF. Full variable domain (rest looked up from reference TRBV18 and TRBJ2-5): NAGVMQNPRHLVRRRGQEARLRCSPMKGHSHVYWYRQLPEEGLKFMVYLQKENIIDESGMPKERFSAEFPKEGPSILRIQQVVRGDSAAYFCASSPMAGAQETQYFGPGTRLLVL.